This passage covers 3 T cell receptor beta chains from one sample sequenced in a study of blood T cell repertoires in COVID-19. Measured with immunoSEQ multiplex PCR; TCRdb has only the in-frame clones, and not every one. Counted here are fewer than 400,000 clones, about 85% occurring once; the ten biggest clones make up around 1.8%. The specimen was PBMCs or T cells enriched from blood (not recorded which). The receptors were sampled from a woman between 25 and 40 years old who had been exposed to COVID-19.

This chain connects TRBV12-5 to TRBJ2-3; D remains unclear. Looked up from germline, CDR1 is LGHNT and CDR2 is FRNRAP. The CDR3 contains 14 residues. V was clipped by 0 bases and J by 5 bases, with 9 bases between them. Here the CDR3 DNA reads TGTGCTAGTGGTTTGGTAGTAGCTTTAGATACGCAGTATTTT. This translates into CASGLVVALDTQYF. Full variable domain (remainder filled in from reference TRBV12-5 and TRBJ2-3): DARVTQTPRHKVTEMGQEVTMRCQPILGHNTVFWYRQTMMQGLELLAYFRNRAPLDDSGMPKDRFSAEMPDATLATLKIQPSEPRDSAVYFCASGLVVALDTQYFGPGTRLTVL.

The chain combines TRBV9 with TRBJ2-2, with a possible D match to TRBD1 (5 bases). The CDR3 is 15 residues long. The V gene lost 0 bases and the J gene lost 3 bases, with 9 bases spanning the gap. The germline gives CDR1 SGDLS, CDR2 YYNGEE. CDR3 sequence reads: CASSVEGADTGELFF. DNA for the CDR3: TGTGCCAGCAGCGTAGAAGGGGCTGACACCGGGGAGCTGTTTTTT.

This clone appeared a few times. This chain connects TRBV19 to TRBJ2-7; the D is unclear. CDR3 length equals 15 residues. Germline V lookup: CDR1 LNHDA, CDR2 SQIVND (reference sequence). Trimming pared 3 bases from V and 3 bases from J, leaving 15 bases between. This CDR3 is CASSISGLANYEQYF. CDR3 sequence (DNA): TGTGCCAGTAGTATTTCCGGGTTGGCGAACTACGAGCAGTACTTC. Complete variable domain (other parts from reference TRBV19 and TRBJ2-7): DGGITQSPKYLFRKEGQNVTLSCEQNLNHDAMYWYRQDPGQGLRLIYYSQIVNDFQKGDIAEGYSVSREKKESFPLTVTSAQKNPTAFYLCASSISGLANYEQYFGPGTRLTVT.